This TCR beta chain originates from a study of T-cell reconstitution after alpha-beta-depleted transplantation in children. Findings and limits, study-wide: Surviving recipient T cells and thymic progenitors underlay high day-60 TCRbeta diversity in some patients. At the one-year point after transplant, T-cell counts and TCRbeta diversity were found to come mostly from T cells that had been newly produced.

A TCRbeta library incorporating unique molecular identifiers was prepared. TCRdb re-derived calls from the PCR reads in MiXCR, one entry per CDR3 protein. This table holds around 960,000 distinct CDR3 sequences, 25% to 30% found once. This clonotype has only a few counts. The antigen remains unidentified. The sample here was PBMCs, mostly from graft donor cells, taken 360 days after TCRalphabeta/CD19-depleted stem cell transplant. This receptor was identified in a boy under two years old who had a stem cell transplant for SCID, so the T cells may come from the graft donor.

The CDR3 DNA sequence: TGTGCCACCGCGTCTAGCGTAAGTTACAATGAGCAGTTCTTC. Encoded protein: CATASSVSYNEQFF. V is TRBV15 and J is TRBJ2-1; D is perhaps TRBD2 (6 bases). Trimming shortened V by 8 bases and J by 4 bases, and 15 bases separated the two germline ends. The CDR3 is 14 residues long. Germline V CDR1 and CDR2: LNHNV, YYDKDF (reference sequence).